This T cell receptor (beta chain) was identified in a study of blood T cell repertoires in COVID-19. Background on the study: The United States, Italy and Spain provided the acute and convalescent COVID-19 samples. Sample material is recorded as cDNA or gDNA derived from T cells, B-cell-depleted T cells, or PBMCs.

Grouping used clinical history reported by participants in a survey and questionnaire. Authors' analysis steps: Estimates of nucleated cell counts were drawn from the amplification of reference gene primers. Sequencing used immunoSEQ multiplex PCR; TCRdb keeps in-frame clones, though not all of them. Clone size and the V and J calls come from that table; the DNA yielded D and trimming. The table records 200,000 to 250,000 clones, roughly 89% of them present only once. This clone was recorded once. Germline V gives CDR1 MGHDK, CDR2 SYGVNS. The V gene end was trimmed by 5 bases and the J gene end by 6 bases; junction bases not matched to a gene: 8. The CDR3 consists of 15 residues.

This clonotype was obtained from a woman between 35 and 50 years old with acute COVID-19. Material for sequencing was PBMCs or T cells enriched from blood (not recorded which). This chain connects TRBV25-1 to TRBJ2-1, with 9 bases matching TRBD1. In DNA form, the CDR3 reads TGTGCCAGCAGTACCCTGGACAGGGGCGGCAATGAGCAGTTCTTC. This codes for CASSTLDRGGNEQFF.